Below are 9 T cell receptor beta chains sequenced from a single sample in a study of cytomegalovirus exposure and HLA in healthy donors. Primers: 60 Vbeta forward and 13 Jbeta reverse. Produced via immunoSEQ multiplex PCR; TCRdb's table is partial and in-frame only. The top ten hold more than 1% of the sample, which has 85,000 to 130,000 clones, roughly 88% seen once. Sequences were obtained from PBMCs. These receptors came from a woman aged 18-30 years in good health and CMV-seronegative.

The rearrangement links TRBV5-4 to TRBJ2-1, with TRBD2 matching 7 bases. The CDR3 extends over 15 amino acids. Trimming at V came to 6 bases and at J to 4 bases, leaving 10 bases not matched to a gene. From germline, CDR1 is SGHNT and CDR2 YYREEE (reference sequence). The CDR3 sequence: CASTTAGLGYNEQFF. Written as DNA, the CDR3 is TGTGCCAGCACCACAGCGGGATTGGGTTACAATGAGCAGTTCTTC.

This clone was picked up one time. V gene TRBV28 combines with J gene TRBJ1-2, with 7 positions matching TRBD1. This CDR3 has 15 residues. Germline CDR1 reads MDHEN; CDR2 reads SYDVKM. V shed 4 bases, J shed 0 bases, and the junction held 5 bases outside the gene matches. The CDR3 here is CASSSGTAANYGYTF. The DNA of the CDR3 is TGTGCCAGCAGTTCCGGGACAGCGGCTAACTATGGCTACACCTTC.

The chain's CDR3 is CASSPTVWTTDTQYF. The CDR3 DNA reads TGTGCCAGCAGCCCGACAGTGTGGACCACAGATACGCAGTATTTT. J is TRBJ2-3 and V is TRBV7-9, with D possibly TRBD1 on 5 matching bases. V gave up 5 bases and J gave up 2 bases, with 14 bases separating them. There are 15 residues in the CDR3. Germline CDR1 SEHNR, CDR2 FQNEAQ (reference sequence). The entire variable domain, with the rest obtained from reference TRBV7-9 and TRBJ2-3, is as follows: DTGVSQNPRHKITKRGQNVTFRCDPISEHNRLYWYRQTLGQGPEFLTYFQNEAQLEKSRLLSDRFSAERPKGSFSTLEIQRTEQGDSAMYLCASSPTVWTTDTQYFGPGTRLTVL.

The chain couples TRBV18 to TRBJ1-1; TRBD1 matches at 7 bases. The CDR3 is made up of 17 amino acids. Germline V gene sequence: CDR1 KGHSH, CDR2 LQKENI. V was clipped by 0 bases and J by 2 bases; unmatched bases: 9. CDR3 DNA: TGTGCCAGCTCACCACCCCGACAGGGTTGGATCAACACTGAAGCTTTCTTT. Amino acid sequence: CASSPPRQGWINTEAFF.

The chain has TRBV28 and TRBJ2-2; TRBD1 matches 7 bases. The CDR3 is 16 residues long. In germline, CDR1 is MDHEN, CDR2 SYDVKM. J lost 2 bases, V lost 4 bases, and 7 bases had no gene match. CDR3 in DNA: TGTGCCAGCAGTTCCCCAGCAGGGGGAAACACCGGGGAGCTGTTTTTT. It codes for CASSSPAGGNTGELFF.

CDR3 nucleotides: TGCGCCAGCGGACTAGCGGGAGTGGCAGATACGCAGTATTTT. This encodes CASGLAGVADTQYF. This chain connects TRBV5-1 to TRBJ2-3, with TRBD2 identical over 13 bases. The CDR3 runs to 14 residues. V lost 7 bases to trimming and J lost 4 bases; unmatched junction nucleotides: 3. Germline CDR1 and CDR2: SGHRS and YFSETQ.

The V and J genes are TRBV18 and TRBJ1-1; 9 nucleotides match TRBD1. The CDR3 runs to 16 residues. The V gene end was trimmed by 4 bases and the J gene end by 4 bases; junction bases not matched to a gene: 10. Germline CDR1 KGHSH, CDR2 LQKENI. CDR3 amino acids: CASSRDRDGSSTEAFF. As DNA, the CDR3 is TGTGCCAGCTCACGGGACAGGGACGGAAGTAGCACTGAAGCTTTCTTT.

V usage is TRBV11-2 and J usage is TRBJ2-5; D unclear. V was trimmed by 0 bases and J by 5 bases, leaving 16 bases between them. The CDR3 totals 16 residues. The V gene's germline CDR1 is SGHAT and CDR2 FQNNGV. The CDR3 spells CASSLDSSWQLETQYF. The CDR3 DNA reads TGTGCCAGCAGCTTAGATTCTAGTTGGCAGCTCGAGACCCAGTACTTC. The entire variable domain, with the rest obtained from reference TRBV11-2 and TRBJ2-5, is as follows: EAGVAQSPRYKIIEKRQSVAFWCNPISGHATLYWYQQILGQGPKLLIQFQNNGVVDDSQLPKDRFSAERLKGVDSTLKIQPAKLEDSAVYLCASSLDSSWQLETQYFGPGTRLLVL.

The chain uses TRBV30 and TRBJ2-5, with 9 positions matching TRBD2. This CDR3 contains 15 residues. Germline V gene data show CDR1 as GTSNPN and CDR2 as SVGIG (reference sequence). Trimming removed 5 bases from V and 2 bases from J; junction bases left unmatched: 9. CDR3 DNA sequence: TGTGCCTGGGTGAGGGGGACTAGCTGGCAAGAGACCCAGTACTTC. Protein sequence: CAWVRGTSWQETQYF.